The TCR beta chain under discussion was sequenced for a study of siplizumab effects on memory and regulatory T cells. Only in-frame clones appear in the TCRdb table, and some are missing; sequencing was by immunoSEQ multiplex PCR. This table holds some 100,000 clones, about 94% found once. Remarks on this clone: Its cognate antigen is unknown.

Broader study findings: Both greater diversity than memory cells and a major contribution to the alloresponse seemed to characterize naive T cells. The study did not confirm that proliferating Tregs from siplizumab cultures were suppressive.

Germline V lookup: CDR1 SGHRS, CDR2 YFSETQ. V was pared by 2 bases and J by 0 bases, with 10 bases between. There are 15 residues in the CDR3. This TCR derives from a human donor in good health. Sequenced input: non-Treg CD4+ T cells sorted from blood. The chain has TRBV5-1 and TRBJ2-3; D gene uncertain. CDR3: CASSLSRDSTDTQYF. CDR3 sequence (DNA): TGCGCCAGCAGCTTATCGAGAGATAGCACAGATACGCAGTATTTT.